The entry below gives a single T cell receptor beta chain sequence along with its context. Its antigen is as yet unknown. A much larger clone is a single base away; this may be a read error. These data come from a study of Graves' ophthalmopathy and Graves' hyperthyroidism. Findings of the study overall: Ophthalmopathy progression was predicted with around 71% sensitivity and about 72% specificity. Blood also carried most expanded thyroid clonotypes exceeding 0.001 frequency. Cross-validated, the 13-signature model showed 87.88%/81.08% sensitivity/specificity, and 80%/75% in the test set.

RNA transcripts yielded amplified TCR beta CDR3 regions. Second-round multiplex PCR followed a first-round RT-PCR using HTBI primers. TCRdb passed the multiplex PCR reads through MiXCR, listing each CDR3 protein once. The sample has 1 million to 1.3 million distinct CDR3 sequences, approximately 35% seen once; the top ten hold roughly 11%. J gave up 2 bases and V 6 bases, and 10 bases lay outside the gene matches. Per the germline V gene, CDR1 is MGHDK and CDR2 is SYGVNS. The CDR3 totals 17 residues. Sequencing was performed on peripheral blood or thyroid tissue (not recorded which). This receptor was obtained from an adult man with Graves' hyperthyroidism. J is TRBJ2-6 and V is TRBV25-1, with 7 bases fitting TRBD2. CDR3 sequence reads: CASSLAGRGTGANVLTF. The CDR3 DNA reads as TGTGCCAGCAGCTTGGCCGGGCGGGGGACTGGGGCCAACGTCCTGACTTTC.